Presented here are 8 T cell receptor beta chains from one specimen sequenced in a study of blood T cell repertoires in COVID-19. This table comes from immunoSEQ multiplex PCR, and its TCRdb copy is limited to in-frame clones, with some not included. The table includes over 200,000 clones, 84% detected once. Material: peripheral blood. All receptors derive from a woman at least 80 years old with active or convalescent COVID-19.

This clone showed up just a few times. This chain connects TRBV7-9 to TRBJ2-1, with D perhaps TRBD2 (6 bases). CDR3 length: 13 amino acids. Trimming pared 5 bases from V and 6 bases from J, leaving 11 bases between. Germline V CDR1 and CDR2: SEHNR, FQNEAQ (reference sequence). CDR3 amino acids: CASSPYGSNEQFF. The CDR3 DNA follows: TGTGCCAGCAGCCCCTACGGGAGCAATGAGCAGTTCTTC.

The chain is built from TRBV5-1 and TRBJ2-7; 8 bases are a match to TRBD1. The ends lost 4 bases at V and 3 bases at J; junction bases unmatched: 9. CDR3 length equals 15 residues. Looked up from germline, CDR1 is SGHRS and CDR2 is YFSETQ. For the CDR3, the DNA is TGCGCCAGCAGCAGAGCCACGGGACAGGACTACGAGCAGTACTTC. Amino acid sequence: CASSRATGQDYEQYF.

The V gene is TRBV4-1, the J gene TRBJ1-2; 7 bases match TRBD1. Per the germline V gene, CDR1 is MGHRA and CDR2 is YSYEKL. This CDR3 spans 15 amino acids. The junction had 16 bases not matched to a gene; V was cut back by 2 bases and J by 13 bases. In DNA, the CDR3 is TGCGCCAGCAGCCAACCCGAATCCGGGACAGTTTTCGTCACCTTC. This codes for CASSQPESGTVFVTF.

V is TRBV7-2 and J is TRBJ2-7, with 8 nucleotides matching TRBD1. The CDR3 runs to 13 residues. Trimming took 4 bases from V and 6 from J; bases not matched to a gene: 5. Germline-derived CDR1 and CDR2 are SGHTA and FQGNSA. In DNA, the CDR3 is TGTGCCAGCAGCTACGCCGACAGGGGCGAGCAGTACTTC. The encoded protein is CASSYADRGEQYF. Based on the CDR3 plus reference TRBV7-2 and TRBJ2-7, the full variable domain is GAGVSQSPSNKVTEKGKDVELRCDPISGHTALYWYRQSLGQGLEFLIYFQGNSAPDKSGLPSDRFSAERTGGSVSTLTIQRTQQEDSAVYLCASSYADRGEQYFGPGTRLTVT.

The chain joins TRBV19 to TRBJ2-3, with 7 bases lining up with TRBD2. CDR3 size: 13 residues. The V gene end was trimmed by 7 bases and the J gene end by 6 bases; junction bases not matched to a gene: 7. Germline V CDR1 and CDR2: LNHDA, SQIVND (reference sequence). The CDR3 nucleotides are TGTGCCAGTAAATGGTGGGAGGGGGATACGCAGTATTTT. Translating it yields CASKWWEGDTQYF.

This rearrangement joins TRBV20-1 to TRBJ2-7; D ambiguous. Trimming left V 3 bases short and J 2 bases short, with 5 bases between. The CDR3 contains 11 residues. The germline V gene has CDR1 DFQATT and CDR2 SNEGSKA (reference sequence). The chain's CDR3 is CSARSTYEQYF. The CDR3 DNA reads TGCAGTGCTAGGAGTACCTACGAGCAGTACTTC.

The chain is built from TRBV3-1 (or the pseudogene TRBV3-2) and TRBJ2-5; TRBD2 matches 8 bases. J gave up 1 base and V 3 bases, and 1 base lay outside the gene matches. This CDR3 contains 14 residues. Looked up from germline, CDR1 is LGHDT and CDR2 is YNNKEL (reference sequence). The CDR3 DNA reads TGTGCCAGCAGCCAGCGGGGGGCCCAAGAGACCCAGTACTTC. The encoded protein is CASSQRGAQETQYF.

This rearrangement joins TRBV2 to TRBJ2-5; 13 nucleotides match TRBD2. CDR3 length: 15 residues. The V gene end was trimmed by 6 bases and the J gene end by 4 bases; junction bases not matched to a gene: 5. CDR1 is SNHLY, CDR2 FYNNEI, per germline. CDR3 amino acids: CASSGLAGARETQYF. The DNA of the CDR3 is TGTGCCAGCAGCGGACTAGCGGGGGCCCGAGAGACCCAGTACTTC.